This record covers a single TCR beta chain. Localized lung adenocarcinoma, a non-small cell lung cancer, affected the donors. This specimen comes from a study of CD4 and CD8 cells across lung adenocarcinoma regions. TCRdb passed the PCR reads through MiXCR, listing each CDR3 protein once. The sample has approximately 4,200 distinct CDR3 sequences; around half are singletons. The specimen was CD4+ T cells from the center of a lung tumor. This TCR was recovered from a female donor with lung adenocarcinoma. The CD4 and CD8 labels of this study may be unreliable.

For the CDR3, the DNA is TGTGCCAGCAGTGTCACGGGGCTGTGTGGCAAAAACACGCAGTACTTC. Its translation: CASSVTGLCGKNTQYF. The V gene is TRBV27, the J gene TRBJ2-4; D may correspond to TRBD1 or TRBD2 (5 bases each). The V end lost 5 bases, the J end lost 13 bases, and 27 bases lay between the germline ends. CDR1 is MNHEY and CDR2 is SMNVEV in the germline V gene (reference sequence). This CDR3 contains 16 residues.